This TCR beta chain was sequenced for a study of blood T cells in healthy people across ages. Notes on the study in general: The authors considered diversity estimates from one million T cells to be underestimates.

Per the germline V gene, CDR1 is MGHRA and CDR2 is YSYEKL. There are 13 residues in the CDR3. A second about 7 to 12 cycle PCR used barcoded and J-beta primers. MiXCR was run by TCRdb on the 5' RACE reads, yielding one entry per CDR3 protein. The data contain 850,000 or so distinct CDR3 sequences, roughly 26% of them singletons. In this sample, this clonotype turned up once. The antigen is unknown. The sequenced sample was blood. The genes are TRBV4-1 and TRBJ2-5, with 8 bases fitting TRBD1. The J call may be wrong; the DNA end is better matched by TRBJ2-7. The source is an elderly woman in good health. The DNA of the CDR3 is TGCGCCAGCAGCCACGGGACAGGTTACGAGCAGTACTTC. Its translation is CASSHGTGYEQYF.